This T cell receptor beta chain was captured by sequencing in a study of T cells in pancreatic ductal adenocarcinoma. General observations from the study: Blood had more productive templates and about 7.9-fold more unique clonotypes than tumor.

This clone was found once. Antigen specificity is unknown. The CDR3 covers 14 residues. Trimming removed 2 bases at V and 6 bases at J, with 11 bases between. From germline, CDR1 is MDHEN and CDR2 SYDVKM. No neoadjuvant therapy was given to the selected pancreatic ductal adenocarcinoma patients before their surgery. Clones were sequenced by immunoSEQ multiplex PCR, and TCRdb holds only the in-frame ones, with some missing. This table holds about 100,000 clones, roughly 95% found once. J is TRBJ1-5 and V is TRBV28; tentatively, D is TRBD1 (5 bases). The source material was PBMCs. The source of this sequence is a human donor with pancreatic ductal adenocarcinoma. CDR3: CASSLNGAGQPQHF. The CDR3 DNA sequence: TGTGCCAGCAGTTTAAATGGGGCCGGTCAGCCCCAGCATTTT.